This TCR beta chain was retrieved from a study of graft-versus-host responses after intestinal transplantation. Study observations and caveats: Subjects displaying graft-donor T cell macrochimerism possessed elevated graft-versus-host to host-versus-graft clonal ratios inside allografts.

Trimming took 6 bases from V and 4 from J, leaving 10 bases between them. Germline V gene sequence: CDR1 MNHNS, CDR2 SASEGT. This CDR3 has 13 residues. This clone was counted between two and nine times. Antigen: not known. Assay: immunoSEQ multiplex PCR; the TCRdb copy retains only in-frame clones and omits some. The sample contains tens of thousands of clones, about 94% of which appear only once. The material sequenced was PBMCs, taken 16 days after intestinal transplant. The receptor's source is a human patient who received an intestinal transplant, so some T cells may come from the graft donor. The chain couples TRBV6-1 to TRBJ1-5; maybe TRBD1 (6 bases). The CDR3: CASSRTENQPQHF. The CDR3, as DNA: TGTGCCAGCAGCCGGACAGAAAATCAGCCCCAGCATTTT.